This T cell receptor beta chain was sequenced in a study of CD8+CD57+ T cells in acquired aplastic anemia. Whoever was chosen for sequencing had shown CD8+CD57+ cell expansion by flow cytometry. Each of the patients presented with severe acquired aplastic anemia. V lost 9 bases to trimming and J lost 7 bases; unmatched junction nucleotides: 5. CDR1 and CDR2 (germline): LNHDA, SQIVND (reference sequence). The CDR3 extends over 12 amino acids. It was genomic DNA that served as the template for profiling TCR beta VDJ and CDR3. Each CDR3 protein gets one entry after TCRdb re-called the reads with MiXCR. Here the sample spans more than 45,000 distinct CDR3 sequences, approximately 52% being singletons.

The source of this sequence is a human donor with aplastic anemia. The rearrangement joins TRBV19 to TRBJ2-2; 7 bases line up with TRBD2. Material for sequencing was sorted CD4+, CD8+, or CD8+CD57+ T cells (not recorded which) from PBMCs. The CDR3: CASGRRVGELFF. CDR3 sequence (DNA): TGTGCCAGCGGGAGGAGGGTCGGGGAGCTGTTTTTT.